These 10 T cell receptor beta chains were all obtained from the same sample, sequenced in a study of cytomegalovirus exposure and HLA in healthy donors. 60 Vbeta and 13 Jbeta primers were used in PCR. The table came from immunoSEQ multiplex PCR; TCRdb's copy has only in-frame clones and leaves some out. Counted here are 100,000 to 150,000 clones, 65% to 90% occurring once; the ten biggest clones make up 1% to 1.5%. The sequenced sample consisted of PBMCs. These receptors all come from a girl aged 2 to 9 in good health and CMV-seronegative.

The V gene is TRBV15, the J gene TRBJ2-7, with 10 bases that match TRBD1. The CDR3 runs 17 residues. With 1 base clipped from V and 1 base from J, the junction kept 7 bases outside the gene matches. Germline lookup yields CDR1 LNHNV and CDR2 YYDKDF (reference sequence). CDR3 in DNA: TGTGCCACCAGCAGAGTACCTACGGGACAGGGGTCCTACGAGCAGTACTTC. It codes for CATSRVPTGQGSYEQYF.

This chain connects TRBV5-1 to TRBJ2-5; no clear D gene. The tail of the sequence fits TRBJ2-7 better, so the J call may be wrong. Per germline, CDR1 SGHRS and CDR2 YFSETQ. The CDR3 covers 13 residues. The CDR3: CASSVGVAYEQYF. The CDR3 DNA follows: TGCGCCAGCAGCGTCGGAGTAGCCTACGAGCAGTACTTC.

This clone was counted ten times or more. The V and J genes are TRBV6-4 and TRBJ2-3; 8 nucleotides line up with TRBD2. The junction had 6 bases not matched to a gene; V was cut back by 5 bases and J by 5 bases. Germline CDR1 MRHNA, CDR2 SNTAGT. The CDR3 length is 14 residues. CDR3 bases: TGTGCCAGCAGTCAAGCGGGAGACGGAGATACGCAGTATTTT. Protein: CASSQAGDGDTQYF.

The chain has TRBV30 and TRBJ1-1; a possible D gene is TRBD1 (5 bases). This CDR3 contains 16 residues. Germline CDR1 and CDR2: GTSNPN and SVGIG (reference sequence). The V gene lost 2 bases and the J gene lost 3 bases, with 19 bases spanning the gap. CDR3 residues: CAWSIGTTPGYTEAFF. The CDR3 DNA reads TGTGCCTGGAGTATCGGGACTACCCCGGGGTACACTGAAGCTTTCTTT.

The chain recombines TRBV29-1 with TRBJ2-2, with D unresolved. Looked up from germline, CDR1 is SQVTM and CDR2 is ANQGSEA. The CDR3 contains 12 residues. V was shortened by 7 bases and J by 8 bases, with 14 bases between the two germline ends. The CDR3, as DNA: TGCAGCGCCATCGGTGTAATAGGGGAGCTGTTTTTT. Its protein product is CSAIGVIGELFF.

The chain carries TRBV4-3 and TRBJ2-1, with 9 positions matching TRBD2. In germline, CDR1 is LGHNA, CDR2 YSLEER. J gave up 5 bases and V 0 bases, and 17 bases lay outside the gene matches. The CDR3 extends over 20 amino acids. The CDR3 sequence is CASSQDYLSGGSRFDNEQFF. In DNA form, the CDR3 reads TGCGCCAGCAGCCAAGACTACCTTAGCGGGGGATCGCGTTTCGACAATGAGCAGTTCTTC.

The J gene is TRBJ2-2, the V gene TRBV5-1; 14 bases align to TRBD2. There are 17 residues in the CDR3. Germline V gene lookup returns CDR1 SGHRS and CDR2 YFSETQ. V shed 4 bases and J 5 bases; nucleotides not matched to a gene: 7. The CDR3, as DNA: TGCGCCAGCAGCAGCAAGGGACTAGCGGGAGAAACCGGGGAGCTGTTTTTT. It yields the protein CASSSKGLAGETGELFF.

This rearrangement joins TRBV7-9 to TRBJ2-4; 14 bases fit TRBD2. The germline CDR1 and CDR2 sequences are SEHNR and FQNEAQ (reference sequence). After removal of 7 bases from V and 6 bases from J, the junction contained 5 bases not matched to a gene. This CDR3 has 15 residues. The CDR3 region is CASTPTSGRANIQYF. For the CDR3, the DNA is TGTGCCAGCACCCCGACTAGCGGGAGGGCAAACATTCAGTACTTC.

The chain has TRBV9 and TRBJ1-1; the D gene is possibly TRBD1 (5 bases). V was shortened by 4 bases and J by 5 bases, with 21 bases between the two germline ends. CDR3 size: 16 residues. CDR1 is SGDLS, CDR2 YYNGEE, per germline. CDR3 sequence reads: CASSTRDSPGSTEAFF. The CDR3 nucleotides are TGTGCCAGCAGCACCCGGGACTCACCGGGGAGTACTGAAGCTTTCTTT.

The J gene is TRBJ2-5, the V gene TRBV23-1, with D perhaps matching TRBD1 (6 bases). The J call may not be correct, given that the DNA end is closer to TRBJ2-7. TRBV23-1 is placed among ORFs of uncertain function. The CDR3 covers 14 residues. This CDR3 reads CASSQDSFSYEQYF. The DNA for the CDR3 is TGCGCCAGCAGTCAGGACAGTTTCTCCTACGAGCAGTACTTC.